The T cell receptor beta chain described here comes from a study of Ad26.COV2.S vaccination and SARS-CoV-2 variants. Turning to the study itself: Intramuscular Ad26.COV2.S at 5x10^10 or 1x10^11 viral particles. The study's findings and limits: Vaccinees displayed broader spike-specific TCR repertoires than placebo recipients.

The V end was cut by 2 bases, the J end by 7 bases, with 9 bases between. This CDR3 has 12 amino acids. Germline values: CDR1 KGHSH, CDR2 LQKENI. Data came from immunoSEQ multiplex PCR; TCRdb stores just in-frame clones and leaves some out. The sample yields approximately 450,000 clones, 90% seen once. Comments on this clone: Its cognate antigen is unknown.

Treatment reported: 15 to 20 received Ad26.COV2.S at low or high dose, single or two shots; about 5 received placebo; per-sample allocation not given. The investigators took samples on day 63 after the first vaccine or placebo injection. Boston provided a donor who was an adult aged 18-55 years. This receptor was obtained from a person aged 18-65 years who received the Ad26.COV2.S COVID-19 vaccine or a placebo. The sample was peripheral blood, taken in a trial of Ad26.COV2.S vaccine versus placebo. The gene calls are TRBV18 and TRBJ2-7; the D is unclear. For the CDR3, the DNA is TGTGCCAGCTCACCATTCGGGCAAGAGCAGTACTTC. It encodes CASSPFGQEQYF.